This T cell receptor beta chain was recorded in a study of tumor and adjacent non-tumor tissue in lung cancer. About the study: The cohort had about twelve adenocarcinoma, 2 squamous cell and 1 small cell patients. Each sample yielded approximately 4 million productive TCRbeta reads on average.

TCRbeta libraries were built with three rounds of nested PCR, modified from ARM-PCR. TCRdb redid the calling of the multiplex PCR reads with MiXCR, one entry per CDR3 protein. The profile covers around 100,000 distinct CDR3 sequences, with less than 75% appearing a single time and approximately 18% taken by the ten largest. The table lists this clonotype with a few counts. What it binds is not known. Germline V gives CDR1 SGHVS, CDR2 FQNEAQ. This CDR3 contains 13 residues. V gave up 3 bases and J gave up 1 base, with 6 bases separating them. Study conclusions and caveats: TCR diversity was significantly greater in tumor than normal lung tissue.

This sample's RNA came from whole unsorted tissue. More than 3 cm separated this lung sample from the edge of the tumor. The chain joins TRBV7-8 to TRBJ1-1; no definite D call. This sequence originates from a man younger than 40 with non-small cell lung cancer. Sequencing was performed on distant non-tumor lung tissue. The CDR3 sequence is CASSLSGNTEAFF. CDR3 sequence (DNA): TGTGCCAGCAGCTTGTCAGGGAACACTGAAGCTTTCTTT.